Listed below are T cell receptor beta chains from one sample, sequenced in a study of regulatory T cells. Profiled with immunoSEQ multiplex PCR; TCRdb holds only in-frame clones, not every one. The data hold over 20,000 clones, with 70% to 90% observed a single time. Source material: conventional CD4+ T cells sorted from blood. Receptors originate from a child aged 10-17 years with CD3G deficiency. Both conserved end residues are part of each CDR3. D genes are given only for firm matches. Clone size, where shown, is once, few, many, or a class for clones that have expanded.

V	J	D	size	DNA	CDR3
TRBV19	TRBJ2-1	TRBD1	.	TGTGCCAGTAGTATCAGGCAGGGGGTGAGGAATGAGCAGTTCTTC	CASSIRQGVRNEQFF
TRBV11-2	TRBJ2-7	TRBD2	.	TGTGCCAGCAGCTTGCTCGGGACTAGCGGGAACGAGCAGTACTTC	CASSLLGTSGNEQYF
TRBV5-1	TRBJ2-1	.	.	TGCGCCAGCAGCTTAGGCCAATCCTACAATGAGCAGTTCTTC	CASSLGQSYNEQFF
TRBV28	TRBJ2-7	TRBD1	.	TGTGCCAGCAGTGGAGCCGGGACAGGGGAGCAGCAGTACTTC	CASSGAGTGEQQYF
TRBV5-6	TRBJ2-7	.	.	TGTGCCAGCAGCTTGGCCGCAGGGTTTGAGCAGTACTTC	CASSLAAGFEQYF
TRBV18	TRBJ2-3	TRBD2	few	TGTGCCAGCTCACCCTCTCGGACTAGCGGGGGCACAGATACGCAGTATTTT	CASSPSRTSGGTDTQYF
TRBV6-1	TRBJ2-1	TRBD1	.	TGTGCCAGCAGTGAGGGGGTTATGGCCCTAGGGGGCGATGAGCAGTTCTTC	CASSEGVMALGGDEQFF
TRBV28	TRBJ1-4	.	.	TGTGCCAGCAGTTTCAGAACTGTGGGCCGTAATGAAAAACTGTTTTTT	CASSFRTVGRNEKLFF
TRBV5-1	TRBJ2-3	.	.	TGCGCCAGCAGCCTTTCACTAGCATCGGATACGCAGTATTTT	CASSLSLASDTQYF
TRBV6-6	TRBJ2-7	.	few	TGTGCCAGCAGTTACTCGGGCGGAACCTACGAGCAGTACTTC	CASSYSGGTYEQYF
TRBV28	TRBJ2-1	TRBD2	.	TGTGCCAGCAGTTCCCCTGGACTAGCGCGCCCTGAGCAGTTCTTC	CASSSPGLARPEQFF
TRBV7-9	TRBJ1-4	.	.	TGTGCCAGCAGCTTAGGCCAGGGGCTCAATGAAAAACTGTTTTTT	CASSLGQGLNEKLFF
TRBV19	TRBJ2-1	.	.	TGTGCCAGTAGTAGAGCCAAGAGCTCCTACAATGAGCAGTTCTTC	CASSRAKSSYNEQFF
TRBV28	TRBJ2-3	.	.	TGTGCCAGCAGTGCAAACACAGATACGCAGTATTTT	CASSANTDTQYF
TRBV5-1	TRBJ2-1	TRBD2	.	TGCGCCAGCAGCGTCTTAGCGGGAGGGTTAAACAATGAGCAGTTCTTC	CASSVLAGGLNNEQFF
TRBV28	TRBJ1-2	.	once	TGTGCCAGCAGCCCTCTGCTAGAAAAGGGTTCCCCTCACTATGGCTACACCTTC	CASSPLLEKGSPHYGYTF
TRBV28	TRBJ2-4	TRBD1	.	TGTGCCAGCAGTTCCGCCCCCCACAGGGGAGAAGTCAAAAACATTCAGTACTTC	CASSSAPHRGEVKNIQYF
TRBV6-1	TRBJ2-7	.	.	TGTGCCAGCAGTGCGCGGGATAAGCGCTACGAGCAGTACTTC	CASSARDKRYEQYF
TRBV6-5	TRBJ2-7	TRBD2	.	TGTGCCAGCAGATCGCTAGCGGGAGGAAGCGAGCAGTACTTC	CASRSLAGGSEQYF
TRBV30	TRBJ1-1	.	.	TGTGCCTGGAGTGGGAGGGCAGGGGCTGAAGCTTTCTTT	CAWSGRAGAEAFF
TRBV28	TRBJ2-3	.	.	TGTGCCAGCAGTTCCCCTCGGAGCGCAGATACGCAGTATTTT	CASSSPRSADTQYF
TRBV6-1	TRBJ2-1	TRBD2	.	TGTGCCAGCAGTGCCCAGGCGGGAGAGGGTGAGCAGTTCTTC	CASSAQAGEGEQFF
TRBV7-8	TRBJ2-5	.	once	TGTGCCAGCAGCTTAGGTGGGGGGTTGCAGACCCAGTACTTC	CASSLGGGLQTQYF
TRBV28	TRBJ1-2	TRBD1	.	TGTGCCAGCAGCCGACTACAGACAGGGATCCATGGCTACACCTTC	CASSRLQTGIHGYTF
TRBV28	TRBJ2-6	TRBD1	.	TGTGCCAGCAGTAACCAGGGGGCTGGGGCCAACGTCCTGACTTTC	CASSNQGAGANVLTF
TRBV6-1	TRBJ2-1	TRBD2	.	TGTGCCAGCAGTATCGGGACTAGTACCCATGAGCAGTTCTTC	CASSIGTSTHEQFF
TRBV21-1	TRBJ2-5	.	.	TGTGCCAGCAGCAAAGTTGCAGTCCAAGAGACCCAGTACTTC	CASSKVAVQETQYF
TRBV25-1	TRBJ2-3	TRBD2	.	TGTGCCAGCAGTGAATACGCGGGGGAAGATACGCAGTATTTT	CASSEYAGEDTQYF
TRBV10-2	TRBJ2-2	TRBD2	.	TGCGCCAGCAGTGCTAGCGGGGGAACCGGGGAGCTGTTTTTT	CASSASGGTGELFF
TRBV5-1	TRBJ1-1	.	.	TGCGCCAGCAGCGGGGACGGGGAAGCTTTCTTT	CASSGDGEAFF
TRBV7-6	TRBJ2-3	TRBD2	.	TGTGCCAGCAGCTTATTAGCGGGAGCCACAGATACGCAGTATTTT	CASSLLAGATDTQYF
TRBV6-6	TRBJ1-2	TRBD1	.	TGTGCCAGCAGTTACTCGGGACAGGGGATCACCTTC	CASSYSGQGITF
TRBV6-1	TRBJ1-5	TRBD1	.	TGTGCCAGCAGACAACAGGGGGGGAGCAATCAGCCCCAGCATTTT	CASRQQGGSNQPQHF
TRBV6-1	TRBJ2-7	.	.	TGTGCCAGCAGTGAAAACATGTGGGCCGGGTACGAGCAGTACTTC	CASSENMWAGYEQYF
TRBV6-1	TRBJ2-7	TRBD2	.	TGTGCCAGCAGTGAAGCCTTCTTAGCTAGCGGACCCTACGAGCAGTACTTC	CASSEAFLASGPYEQYF
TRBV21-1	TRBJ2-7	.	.	TGTGCCAGCGGTCGACTAGCGGGGGGCTACGAGCAGTACTTC	CASGRLAGGYEQYF
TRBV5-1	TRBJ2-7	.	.	TGCGCCAGCAGCTTAGCCCCGGGACATACCTACGAGCAGTACTTC	CASSLAPGHTYEQYF